This T cell receptor (beta chain) emerged from a study of blood T cell repertoires in COVID-19. As for the study in general: PBMCs, B-cell-depleted T cells, or T cells were the source of the cDNA or gDNA that made up the material.

The table lists this clone with a count of one. Some clones are missing from TCRdb's copy, which holds only in-frame ones; the method was immunoSEQ multiplex PCR. The data show 200,000 to 250,000 clones, about 85% seen once. The TCR comes from a woman aged 45-59 years with COVID-19, enrolled during active disease. The sequenced sample was peripheral blood.

The CDR3: CASSQDLRGGYNEQFF. In DNA form, the CDR3 reads TGTGCCAGCAGCCAAGATTTACGGGGGGGTTACAATGAGCAGTTCTTC. The chain joins TRBV3-1 (or the pseudogene TRBV3-2) to TRBJ2-1, with TRBD2 matching over 8 bases. Trimming removed 0 bases from V and 4 bases from J; junction bases left unmatched: 5. This CDR3 has 16 residues. From germline, CDR1 is LGHDT and CDR2 YNNKEL (reference sequence).